These 5 T cell receptor beta chains share one sample of origin, sequenced in a study of beta chain features in type 1 diabetes. General observations from the study: TCRB CDR3s from Type 1 diabetes patients were moderately but significantly shorter in all four CD4+ subsets.

All of the isolated RNA was reverse transcribed, so expressed TCRB transcripts were sequenced. Libraries were prepared by immunoSEQ multiplex PCR; TCRdb keeps only in-frame clonotypes and omits some of them. The table lists approximately 160,000 clones, about a tenth of them singletons. Their antigen targets remain unknown. Sequenced sample: central memory CD4+ T cells from blood. The receptors stem from a man aged 25-45 years with type 1 diabetes.

The chain couples TRBV11-2 to TRBJ2-7; perhaps TRBD1 as D (6 bases). From germline, CDR1 is SGHAT and CDR2 FQNNGV. V was shortened by 6 bases and J by 1 base, with 16 bases between the two germline ends. There are 15 residues in the CDR3. The CDR3 nucleotides read TGTGCCAGCAGGTTATGGGACACTTCATCCTACGAGCAGTACTTC. Translation: CASRLWDTSSYEQYF.

This clone was counted between two and nine times. The genes are TRBV5-1 and TRBJ2-1, with 10 bases aligning to TRBD2. The length of the CDR3 is 18 residues. Looked up from germline, CDR1 is SGHRS and CDR2 is YFSETQ. V lost 0 bases to trimming and J lost 7 bases; unmatched junction nucleotides: 13. This chain's CDR3 is CASSLDWGSGRLNNEQFF. CDR3 DNA sequence: TGCGCCAGCAGCTTGGATTGGGGTAGCGGGAGGCTGAATAATGAGCAGTTCTTC. Filled out from reference TRBV5-1 and TRBJ2-1, the complete variable domain reads KAGVTQTPRYLIKTRGQQVTLSCSPISGHRSVSWYQQTPGQGLQFLFEYFSETQRNKGNFPGRFSGRQFSNSRSEMNVSTLELGDSALYLCASSLDWGSGRLNNEQFFGPGTRLTVL.

This clone was recorded a few times. The rearrangement joins TRBV7-8 to TRBJ2-1; weak D call: TRBD1 (5 bases). In germline, CDR1 is SGHVS, CDR2 FQNEAQ. The V end lost 5 bases, the J end lost 4 bases, and 15 bases lay between the germline ends. The CDR3 has 15 amino acids. The DNA for the CDR3 is TGTGCCAGCAGCCCGCGACAGCGATCATACAATGAGCAGTTCTTC. It specifies CASSPRQRSYNEQFF.

The rearrangement links TRBV5-1 to TRBJ2-6; the D gene is possibly TRBD1 (6 bases). Germline V gene lookup returns CDR1 SGHRS and CDR2 YFSETQ. The CDR3 extends over 17 amino acids. Trimming cost V 0 bases and J 0 bases, with 10 bases left between them. The CDR3 here is CASSLDQGTSGANVLTF. CDR3 DNA: TGCGCCAGCAGCTTGGATCAGGGGACCTCTGGGGCCAACGTCCTGACTTTC.

The J gene is TRBJ2-2, the V gene TRBV9; D is perhaps TRBD1 (6 bases). Trimming left V 6 bases short and J 0 bases short, with 18 bases between. The CDR3 length is 17 residues. Germline V gene sequence: CDR1 SGDLS, CDR2 YYNGEE. The CDR3: CASMRQASLANTGELFF. CDR3 sequence (DNA): TGTGCCAGCATGCGACAGGCGAGTTTGGCGAACACCGGGGAGCTGTTTTTT.